Described below is a single T cell receptor (beta chain) sequence and its context. Its antigen is unknown. CDR3 length: 15 amino acids. With 3 bases removed from V and 3 bases from J, the gap between germline ends came to 14 bases. Germline CDR1 is ENHRY and CDR2 is SYGVKD. The data stem from a study of cytomegalovirus exposure and HLA in healthy donors. The study, taken as a whole, reports: Specificity for CMV antigens was confirmed in vitro for a few of the CMV-associated chains. The study had only CMV serostatus as immune exposure information. In most subjects, TCR beta sequences reportedly gave accurate predictions of HLA-A and HLA-B alleles. The investigators catalogued 150 to 200 TCR beta chains as cytomegalovirus-associated.

The PCR made use of 60 Vbeta and 13 Jbeta primers. The repertoire was sequenced with immunoSEQ multiplex PCR; TCRdb's copy has only in-frame clones and lacks some. This table holds tens of thousands of clones, approximately 69% found once. This sequence originates from a woman between 50 and 59 years old in good health and CMV-seropositive. Sequenced sample: PBMCs. The V and J genes are TRBV10-3 and TRBJ1-2; a weak D match, TRBD1 (5 bases). In DNA, the CDR3 is TGTGCCATCAGTGAACCAGGGATTTCGGACTATGGCTACACCTTC. This sequence encodes CAISEPGISDYGYTF.